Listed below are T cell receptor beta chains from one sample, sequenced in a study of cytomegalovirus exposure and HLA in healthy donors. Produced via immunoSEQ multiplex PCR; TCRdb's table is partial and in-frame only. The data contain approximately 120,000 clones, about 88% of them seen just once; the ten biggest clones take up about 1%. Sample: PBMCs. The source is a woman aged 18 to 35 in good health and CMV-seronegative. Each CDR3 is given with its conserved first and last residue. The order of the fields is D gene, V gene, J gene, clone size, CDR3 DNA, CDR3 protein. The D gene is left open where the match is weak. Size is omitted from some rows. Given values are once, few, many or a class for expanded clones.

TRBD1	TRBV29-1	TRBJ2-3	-	TGCAGCGTGGGACAGGGGGCCTCCACAGATACGCAGTATTTT	CSVGQGASTDTQYF
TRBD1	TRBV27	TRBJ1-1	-	TGTGCCAGCAGTCGACGACAGGGGGGCACTGAAGCTTTCTTT	CASSRRQGGTEAFF
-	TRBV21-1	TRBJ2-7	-	TGTGCCAGCTTTCTTCGGGACAGGATTCCCTACGAGCAGTACTTC	CASFLRDRIPYEQYF
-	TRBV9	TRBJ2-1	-	TGTGCCAGCAGCGCGACTGCCCCCTCTTCGGTTCAGTTCTTC	CASSATAPSSVQFF
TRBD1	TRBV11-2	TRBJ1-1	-	TGTGCCAGCAGCATAAGACAGGGCTTTTCCTCTGAAGCTTTCTTT	CASSIRQGFSSEAFF
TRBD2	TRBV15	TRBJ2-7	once	TGTGCCACCAGCGGGGCGGCGGGAGTTGGGGAGCAGTACTTC	CATSGAAGVGEQYF
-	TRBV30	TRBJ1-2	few	TGTGCCTGGAGTGTCCTGGGGCCCCATGGCTACACCTTC	CAWSVLGPHGYTF
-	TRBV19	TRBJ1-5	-	TGTGCCAGTAGTAGGACTACCAATCAGCCCCAGCATTTT	CASSRTTNQPQHF
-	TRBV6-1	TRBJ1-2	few	TGTGCCAGCAGTGAAGGGCCCGAGGGCTATGGCTACACCTTC	CASSEGPEGYGYTF
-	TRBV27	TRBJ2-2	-	TGTGCCAGCAGCTGGGGAGGTCACGCGAACACCGGGGAGCTGTTTTTT	CASSWGGHANTGELFF
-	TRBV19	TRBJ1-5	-	TGTGCCAGTAGTATGGGTTCCAGGGGCTGGCAGCCCCAGCATTTT	CASSMGSRGWQPQHF
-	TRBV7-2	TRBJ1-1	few	TGTGCCAGCAGCTTAGGGCAGGGGTGGGTAGCTTTCTTT	CASSLGQGWVAFF
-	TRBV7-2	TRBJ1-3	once	TGTGCCAGCAGTCCTATATTCGGCTCTGGAAACACCATATATTTT	CASSPIFGSGNTIYF
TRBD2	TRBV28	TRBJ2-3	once	TGTGCCAGCAGTTTCGTTGGGACTAGCGGGCTCACAGATACGCAGTATTTT	CASSFVGTSGLTDTQYF
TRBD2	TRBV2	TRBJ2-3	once	TGTGCCAGCAGCTTTGCGGGGGGCGACACAGATACGCAGTATTTT	CASSFAGGDTDTQYF
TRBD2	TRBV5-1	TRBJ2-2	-	TGCGCCAGCAGCTTGACGGTTGGGGGGGCCGGGGAGCTGTTTTTT	CASSLTVGGAGELFF
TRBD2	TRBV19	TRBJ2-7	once	TGTGCCAGCCGAGGGAGCGGGAGTATCTACGAGCAGTACTTC	CASRGSGSIYEQYF
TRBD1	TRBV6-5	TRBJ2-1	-	TGTGCCAGCAGCCCAGGACAGGGGGTAGATGAGCAGTTCTTC	CASSPGQGVDEQFF
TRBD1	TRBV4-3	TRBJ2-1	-	TGCGCCAGCAGCCAACGGGACAGGGAAGGGGATGAGCAGTTCTTC	CASSQRDREGDEQFF
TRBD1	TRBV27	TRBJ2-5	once	TGTGCCAGCAGTCCGGGGACAGTGGGAGAGACCCAGTACTTC	CASSPGTVGETQYF
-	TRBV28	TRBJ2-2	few	TGTGCCAGCAGTCATTCGGACACAGTCACCGGGGAGCTGTTTTTT	CASSHSDTVTGELFF
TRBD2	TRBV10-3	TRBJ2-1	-	TGTGCCATCAGTGAGTCGATTTTACTAGCGGGATACAATGAGCAGTTCTTC	CAISESILLAGYNEQFF
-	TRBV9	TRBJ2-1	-	TGTGCCAGCAGCGTAGTGGGGGGGACATCCTACAATGAGCAGTTCTTC	CASSVVGGTSYNEQFF
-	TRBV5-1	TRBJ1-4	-	TGCGCCAGCAGCTTAAACGACAGAAATGAAAAACTGTTTTTT	CASSLNDRNEKLFF
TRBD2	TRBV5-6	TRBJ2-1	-	TGTGCCAGCGAACTCGCGGGAGGGCGTGAGCAGTTCTTC	CASELAGGREQFF
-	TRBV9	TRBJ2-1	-	TGTGCCAGCAGCGTAGCTAGGACTCCATCCTACAATGAGCAGTTCTTC	CASSVARTPSYNEQFF
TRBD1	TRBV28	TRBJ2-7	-	TGTGCCAGCCTCTCGACCGGGACAGGGGCCAACTACGAGCAGTACTTC	CASLSTGTGANYEQYF
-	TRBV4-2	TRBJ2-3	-	TGTGCCAGCAGCCCCCGGGCAGGGCCAAGGGCGGATACGCAGTATTTT	CASSPRAGPRADTQYF
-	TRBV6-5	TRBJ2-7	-	TGTGCCAGCAGTTACTCCTCGGACAGATCCTACGAGCAGTACTTC	CASSYSSDRSYEQYF
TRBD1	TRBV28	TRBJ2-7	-	TGTGCCAGCAGGGGTACAGGGGCCCCCTACGAGCAGTACTTC	CASRGTGAPYEQYF
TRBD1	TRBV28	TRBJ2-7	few	TGTGCCTGCCTCGGACAGGGGGCCTCTCGGTACTTC	CACLGQGASRYF
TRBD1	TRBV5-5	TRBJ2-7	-	TGTGCCAGCAGCTTGGCCCCCGGGACAGGGGGCTACGAGCAGTACTTC	CASSLAPGTGGYEQYF
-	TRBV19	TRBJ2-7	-	TGTGCCAGTAGTATACAGGGCTCCTACGAGCAGTACTTC	CASSIQGSYEQYF
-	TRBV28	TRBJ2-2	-	TGTGCCAGCAGCACCTCGGGGAGCGCGAACACCGGGGAGCTGTTTTTT	CASSTSGSANTGELFF
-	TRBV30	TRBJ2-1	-	TGTGCCTGGGGGTCTAGCGACAATGAGCAGTTCTTC	CAWGSSDNEQFF
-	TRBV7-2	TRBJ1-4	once	TGTGCCAGCAGCTCCTGGGGTGGAGGGGTTGCAACTAATGAAAAACTGTTTTTT	CASSSWGGGVATNEKLFF
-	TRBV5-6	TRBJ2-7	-	TGTGCCAGCAGCTTGGATGTTGGGAGGAGAGAGCAGTACTTC	CASSLDVGRREQYF
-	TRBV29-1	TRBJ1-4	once	TGCAGCGCGGCGGAGGGAGGCGGTGAAAAACTGTTTTTT	CSAAEGGGEKLFF
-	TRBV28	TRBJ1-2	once	TGTGCCAGCGTTACTAACTATGGCTACACCTTC	CASVTNYGYTF
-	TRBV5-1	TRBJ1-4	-	TGCGCCAGCAGCCCCCGTACCACGGGGGAAAAACTGTTTTTT	CASSPRTTGEKLFF
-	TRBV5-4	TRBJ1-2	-	TGTGCCAGCAGACACCCCGGTTACAGAGATGGCTACACCTTC	CASRHPGYRDGYTF
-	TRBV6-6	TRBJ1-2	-	TGTGCCAGCAGGGTCGACAATTTATTATACTATGGCTACACCTTC	CASRVDNLLYYGYTF
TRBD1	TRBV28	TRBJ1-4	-	TGTGCCAGCCGAAGCCCACAGGGGGATAATGAAAAACTGTTTTTT	CASRSPQGDNEKLFF
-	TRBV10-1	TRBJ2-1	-	TGCGCCAGCAGCCTAGACGGGTATTCCAGTGAGCAGTTCTTC	CASSLDGYSSEQFF
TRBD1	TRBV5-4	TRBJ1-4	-	TGTGCCAGCAGCTTTGGTACCACAGGGGCTGAAAAACTGTTTTTT	CASSFGTTGAEKLFF
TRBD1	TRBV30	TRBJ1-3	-	TGTGCTATAGAACAAGGACAGGGGAGAAACACCATATATTTT	CAIEQGQGRNTIYF
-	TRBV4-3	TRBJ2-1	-	TGCGCCAGCAGCGGAGGGAGCTCCTACAATGAGCAGTTCTTC	CASSGGSSYNEQFF
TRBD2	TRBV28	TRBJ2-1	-	TGTGCCAGCATTCTGACTAGCGGGACGAATGAGCAGTTCTTC	CASILTSGTNEQFF
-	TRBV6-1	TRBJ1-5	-	TGTGCCAGCGCCCGGGTGGGTGATCAGCCCCAGCATTTT	CASARVGDQPQHF
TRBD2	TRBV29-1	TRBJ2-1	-	TGCAGCGTTCCTAGCGGGGGGCGCTCCTACAATGAGCAGTTCTTC	CSVPSGGRSYNEQFF
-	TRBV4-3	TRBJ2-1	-	TGCGCCAGCAGCCTTCTTGAGGGGGGGGGCACGCAGTTCTTC	CASSLLEGGGTQFF
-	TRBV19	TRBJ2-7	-	TGTGCCAGTAGTAGAGAGACAGGTACCTACGAGCAGTACTTC	CASSRETGTYEQYF
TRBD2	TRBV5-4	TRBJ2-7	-	TGTGCCAGCAGCTTTATGACTAGCGTGGGGGAGCAGTACTTC	CASSFMTSVGEQYF
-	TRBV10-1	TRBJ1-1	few	TGCGCCAGCAGTGAGTCCAAGTGGGGGCTGAACACTGAAGCTTTCTTT	CASSESKWGLNTEAFF
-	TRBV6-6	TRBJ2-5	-	TGTGCCAGCAGCCCGCTAGAGATCGGGACCCAGTACTTC	CASSPLEIGTQYF